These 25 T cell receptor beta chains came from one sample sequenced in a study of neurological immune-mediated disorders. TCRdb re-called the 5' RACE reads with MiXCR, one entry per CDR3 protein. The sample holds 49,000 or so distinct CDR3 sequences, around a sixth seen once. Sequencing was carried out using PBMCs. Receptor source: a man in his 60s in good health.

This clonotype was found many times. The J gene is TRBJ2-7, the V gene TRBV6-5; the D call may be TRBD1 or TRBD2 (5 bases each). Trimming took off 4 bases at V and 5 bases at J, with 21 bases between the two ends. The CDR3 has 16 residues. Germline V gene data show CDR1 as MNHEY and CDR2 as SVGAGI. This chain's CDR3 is CASSFEPGRPENEQYF. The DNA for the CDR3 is TGTGCCAGCAGTTTCGAACCGGGACGGCCGGAGAACGAGCAGTACTTC.

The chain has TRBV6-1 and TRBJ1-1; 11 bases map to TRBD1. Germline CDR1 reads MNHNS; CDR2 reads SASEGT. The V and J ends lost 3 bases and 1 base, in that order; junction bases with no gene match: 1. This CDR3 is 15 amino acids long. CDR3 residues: CASSDGTGGNTEAFF. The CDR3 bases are TGTGCCAGCAGTGACGGGACAGGGGGGAACACTGAAGCTTTCTTT.

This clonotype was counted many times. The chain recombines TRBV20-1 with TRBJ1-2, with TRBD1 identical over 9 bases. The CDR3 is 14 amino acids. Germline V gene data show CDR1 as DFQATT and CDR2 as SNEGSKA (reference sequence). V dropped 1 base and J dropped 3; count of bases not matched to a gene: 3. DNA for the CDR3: TGCAGTGCTAGAGCGACAGGGGGGTACTATGGCTACACCTTC. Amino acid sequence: CSARATGGYYGYTF.

DNA for the CDR3: TGCAGTGCTAGCGACCGCTACCTATACGAGCAGTACTTC. It codes for CSASDRYLYEQYF. The chain couples TRBV20-1 to TRBJ2-7; no reliable D call. This CDR3 is 13 amino acids long. Trimming pared 3 bases from V and 4 bases from J, leaving 13 bases between. Germline V gene lookup returns CDR1 DFQATT and CDR2 SNEGSKA (reference sequence).

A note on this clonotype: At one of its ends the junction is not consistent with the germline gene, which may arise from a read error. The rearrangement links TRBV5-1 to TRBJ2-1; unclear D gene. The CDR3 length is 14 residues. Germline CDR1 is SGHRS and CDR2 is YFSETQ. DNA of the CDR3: TGCACCAGCAGCTTGGGGTCGGCAAACAATGAGCAGTTCTTC. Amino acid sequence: CTSSLGSANNEQFF. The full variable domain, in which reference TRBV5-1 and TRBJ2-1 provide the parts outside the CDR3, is KAGVTQTPRYLIKTRGQQVTLSCSPISGHRSVSWYQQTPGQGLQFLFEYFSETQRNKGNFPGRFSGRQFSNSRSEMNVSTLELGDSALYLCTSSLGSANNEQFFGPGTRLTVL.

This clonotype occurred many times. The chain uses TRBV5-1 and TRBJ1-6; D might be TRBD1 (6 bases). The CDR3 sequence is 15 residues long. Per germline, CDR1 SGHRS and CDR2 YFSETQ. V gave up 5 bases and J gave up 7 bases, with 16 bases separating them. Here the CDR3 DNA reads TGCGCCAGCAGGGACGGACAGAGCGGGAATTCACCCCTCCACTTT. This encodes CASRDGQSGNSPLHF.

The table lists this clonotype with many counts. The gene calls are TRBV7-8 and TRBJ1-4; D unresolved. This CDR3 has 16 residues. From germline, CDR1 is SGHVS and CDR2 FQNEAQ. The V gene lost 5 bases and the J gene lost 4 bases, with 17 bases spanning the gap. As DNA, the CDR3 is TGTGCCAGCAGCCCAGAGTTCGGACGGCATAATGAAAAACTGTTTTTT. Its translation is CASSPEFGRHNEKLFF.

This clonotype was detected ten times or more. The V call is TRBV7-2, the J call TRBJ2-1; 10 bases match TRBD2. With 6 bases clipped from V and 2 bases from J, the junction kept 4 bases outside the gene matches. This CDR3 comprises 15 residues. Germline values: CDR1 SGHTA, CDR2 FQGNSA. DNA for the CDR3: TGTGCCAGCAGACTTACTAGCGGGACCTACAATGAGCAGTTCTTC. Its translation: CASRLTSGTYNEQFF.

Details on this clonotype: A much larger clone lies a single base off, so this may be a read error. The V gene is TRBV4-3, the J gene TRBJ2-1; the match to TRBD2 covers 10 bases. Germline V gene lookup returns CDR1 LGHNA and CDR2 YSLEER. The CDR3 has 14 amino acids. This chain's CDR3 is CTSSPQREGYEQFF. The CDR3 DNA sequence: TGCACCAGCAGCCCTCAGCGGGAGGGATATGAGCAGTTCTTC.

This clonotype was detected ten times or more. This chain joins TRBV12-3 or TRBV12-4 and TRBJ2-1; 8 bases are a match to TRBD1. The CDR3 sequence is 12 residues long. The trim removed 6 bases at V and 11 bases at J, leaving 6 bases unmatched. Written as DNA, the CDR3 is TGTGCCAGCAGGCAGAGGACAGGGCAGCAGTTCTTC. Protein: CASRQRTGQQFF.

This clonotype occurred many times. The CDR3 sequence is CASSNDRNTEAFF. As DNA, the CDR3 is TGTGCCAGCAGTAACGACAGGAACACTGAAGCTTTCTTT. This rearrangement joins TRBV12-3 or TRBV12-4 to TRBJ1-1, with D possibly matching TRBD1 (5 bases). The CDR3 is 13 amino acids. The V gene lost 5 bases and the J gene lost 1 base, with 8 bases spanning the gap.

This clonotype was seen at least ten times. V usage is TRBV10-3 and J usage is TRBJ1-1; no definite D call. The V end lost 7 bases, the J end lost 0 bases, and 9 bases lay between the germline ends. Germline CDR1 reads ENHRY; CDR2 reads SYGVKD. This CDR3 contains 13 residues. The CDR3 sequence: CAITASLNTEAFF. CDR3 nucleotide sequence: TGTGCCATCACTGCCTCTCTGAACACTGAAGCTTTCTTT.

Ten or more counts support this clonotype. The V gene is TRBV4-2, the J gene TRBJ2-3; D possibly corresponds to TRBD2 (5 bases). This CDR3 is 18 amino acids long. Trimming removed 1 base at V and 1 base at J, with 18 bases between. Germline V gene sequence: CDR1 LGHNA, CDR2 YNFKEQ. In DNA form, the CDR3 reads TGTGCCAGCAGCCAAGCCGGAAGCAACGGGCGGGGCACAGATACGCAGTATTTT. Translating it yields CASSQAGSNGRGTDTQYF.

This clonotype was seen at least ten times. CDR3 protein: CSARSPTSGTDTQYF. In nucleotides, the CDR3 is TGCAGTGCTAGATCCCCGACTAGCGGCACAGATACGCAGTATTTT. The chain couples TRBV20-1 to TRBJ2-3; 8 bases are a match to TRBD2. The V gene end was trimmed by 2 bases and the J gene end by 1 base; junction bases not matched to a gene: 5. The CDR3 has 15 amino acids. Per the germline V gene, CDR1 is DFQATT and CDR2 is SNEGSKA (reference sequence).

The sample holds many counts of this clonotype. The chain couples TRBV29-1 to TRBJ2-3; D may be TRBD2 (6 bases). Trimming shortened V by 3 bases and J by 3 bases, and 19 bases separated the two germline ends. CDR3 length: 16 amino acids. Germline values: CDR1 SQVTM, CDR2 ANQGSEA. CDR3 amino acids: CSVDGFRGAGTDTQYF. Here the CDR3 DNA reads TGCAGCGTTGATGGGTTTCGCGGGGCCGGGACAGATACGCAGTATTTT.

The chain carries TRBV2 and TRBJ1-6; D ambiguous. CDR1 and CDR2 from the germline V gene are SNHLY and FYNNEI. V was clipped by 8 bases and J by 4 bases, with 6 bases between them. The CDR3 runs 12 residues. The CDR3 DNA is TGTGCCAGCCATCATTATAATTCACCCCTCCACTTT. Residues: CASHHYNSPLHF.

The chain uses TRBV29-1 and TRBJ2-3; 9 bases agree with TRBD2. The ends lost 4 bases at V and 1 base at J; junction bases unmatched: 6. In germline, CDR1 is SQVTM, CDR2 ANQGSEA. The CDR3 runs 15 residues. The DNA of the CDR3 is TGCAGCGTTGGAAGGACTAGCGCCCGCACAGATACGCAGTATTTT. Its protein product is CSVGRTSARTDTQYF.

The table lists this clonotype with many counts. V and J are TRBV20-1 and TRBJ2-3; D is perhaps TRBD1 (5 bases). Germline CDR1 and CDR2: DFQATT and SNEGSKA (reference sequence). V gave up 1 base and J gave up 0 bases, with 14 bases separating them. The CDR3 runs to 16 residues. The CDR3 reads CSARGGLSLSTDTQYF. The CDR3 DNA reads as TGCAGTGCTAGAGGGGGCCTGAGCCTAAGCACAGATACGCAGTATTTT.

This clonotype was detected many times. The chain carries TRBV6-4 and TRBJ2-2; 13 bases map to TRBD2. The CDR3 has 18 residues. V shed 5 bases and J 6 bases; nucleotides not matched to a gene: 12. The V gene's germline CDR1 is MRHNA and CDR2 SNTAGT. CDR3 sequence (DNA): TGTGCCAGCAGTCGACAGGGAATGGGACTAGCGGGACCCGGGGAGCTGTTTTTT. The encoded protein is CASSRQGMGLAGPGELFF.

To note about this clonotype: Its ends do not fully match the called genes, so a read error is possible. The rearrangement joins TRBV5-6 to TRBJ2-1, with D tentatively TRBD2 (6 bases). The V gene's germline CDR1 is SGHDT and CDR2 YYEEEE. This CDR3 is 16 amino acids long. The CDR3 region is CTSSLAHRDSVGERFF. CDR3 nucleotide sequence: TGTACCAGCAGCTTGGCACACCGGGACTCGGTAGGTGAGCGGTTCTTC.

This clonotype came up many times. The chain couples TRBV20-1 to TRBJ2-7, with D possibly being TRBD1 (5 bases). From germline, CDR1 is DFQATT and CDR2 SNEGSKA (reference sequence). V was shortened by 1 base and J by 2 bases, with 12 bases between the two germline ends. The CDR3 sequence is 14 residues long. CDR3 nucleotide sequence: TGCAGTGCTAGAGTTGGCAGGGAACCCTACGAGCAGTACTTC. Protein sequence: CSARVGREPYEQYF.

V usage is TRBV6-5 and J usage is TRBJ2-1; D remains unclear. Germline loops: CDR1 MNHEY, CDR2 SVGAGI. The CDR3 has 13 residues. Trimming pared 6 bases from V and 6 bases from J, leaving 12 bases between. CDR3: CASRGRVSNEQFF. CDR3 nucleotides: TGTGCCAGCAGGGGTCGGGTCTCCAATGAGCAGTTCTTC.

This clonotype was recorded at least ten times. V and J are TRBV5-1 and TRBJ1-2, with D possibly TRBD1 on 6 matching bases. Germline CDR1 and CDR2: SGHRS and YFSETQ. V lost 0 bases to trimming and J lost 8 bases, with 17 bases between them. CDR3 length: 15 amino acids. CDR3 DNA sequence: TGCGCCAGCAGCTTGGACGGGACATTAGTTTTCGGCTACACCTTC. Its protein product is CASSLDGTLVFGYTF.

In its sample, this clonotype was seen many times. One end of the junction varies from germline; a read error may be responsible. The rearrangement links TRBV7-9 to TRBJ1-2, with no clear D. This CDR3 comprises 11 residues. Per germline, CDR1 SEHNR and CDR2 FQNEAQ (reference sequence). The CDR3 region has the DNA TGTGCCAGCAGCTTAGCAGGGTTTAATGAGTTC. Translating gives CASSLAGFNEF.

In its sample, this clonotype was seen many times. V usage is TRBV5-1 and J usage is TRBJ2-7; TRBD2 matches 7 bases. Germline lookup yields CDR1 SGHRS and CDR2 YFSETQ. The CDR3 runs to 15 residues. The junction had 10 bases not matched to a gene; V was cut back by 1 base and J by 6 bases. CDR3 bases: TGCGCCAGCAGCTTGTACGGGAGGCAAGCAGGCGAGCAGTACTTC. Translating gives CASSLYGRQAGEQYF. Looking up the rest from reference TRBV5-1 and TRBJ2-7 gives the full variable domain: KAGVTQTPRYLIKTRGQQVTLSCSPISGHRSVSWYQQTPGQGLQFLFEYFSETQRNKGNFPGRFSGRQFSNSRSEMNVSTLELGDSALYLCASSLYGRQAGEQYFGPGTRLTVT.